The next 28 T cell receptor beta chains were all read from a single sample in a study of T cell repertoires in cytomegalovirus infection. TCRdb reprocessed the reads with MiXCR, giving one entry per CDR3 protein. The sample includes fewer than 1,000,000 distinct CDR3 sequences, around 32% of them seen just once. Antigen specificity for these receptors is unknown. The sequencing used cultured CD8+ T cells from PBMCs, collected from culture after CMV antigen stimulation. These receptors were taken from a human donor in good health (CMV status not recorded). Some clones in this sample may be carry-over from other donors' samples.

The chain employs TRBV7-9 and TRBJ2-1; D perhaps matches TRBD2 (5 bases). Germline V lookup: CDR1 SEHNR, CDR2 FQNEAQ (reference sequence). The CDR3 totals 13 residues. Trimming stripped 9 bases from V and 8 bases from J, with 17 bases between. CDR3 coding DNA: TGTGCCAGGGAAGAGGGTGTTTTCGATGAGCAGTTCTTC. Translating gives CAREEGVFDEQFF.

The chain has TRBV5-1 and TRBJ2-5; 8 bases match TRBD2. Per germline, CDR1 SGHRS and CDR2 YFSETQ. The CDR3 consists of 17 residues. V shed 3 bases, J shed 5 bases, and the junction held 15 bases outside the gene matches. The CDR3 DNA sequence: TGCGCCAGCAGCTCGCCGACTAGCGCGATGAGGGAGGAGACCCAGTACTTC. It is translated as CASSSPTSAMREETQYF.

V usage is TRBV6-2 or TRBV6-3 and J usage is TRBJ2-7; D may be TRBD1 (5 bases). The CDR3 is 17 residues long. The V gene's germline CDR1 is MNHEY and CDR2 SVGEGT. V was clipped by 2 bases and J by 0 bases, with 17 bases between them. CDR3 nucleotides: TGTGCCAGCAGTTACGACCGAGTCGCCGACAGCTCCTACGAGCAGTACTTC. Translated, it gives CASSYDRVADSSYEQYF.

The V and J genes are TRBV6-2 or TRBV6-3 and TRBJ1-1; D gene uncertain. CDR3 length: 13 amino acids. CDR1 and CDR2 (germline): MNHEY, SVGEGT. The ends were cut back, 5 bases at V and 3 bases at J, with 10 bases in the middle. The CDR3 DNA reads TGTGCCAGCAGTCAAACAGCACACACTGAAGCTTTCTTT. Translating gives CASSQTAHTEAFF.

A remark on this clonotype: Here the CDR3 omits its conserved ending phenylalanine or tryptophan, so a read error is the likely source. The rearrangement joins TRBV7-6 to TRBJ2-2, with 7 bases matching TRBD1. In germline, CDR1 is SGHVS, CDR2 FNYEAQ. V was clipped by 0 bases and J by 1 base; unmatched bases: 14. CDR3 size: 20 residues. The CDR3 nucleotides read TGTGCCAGCAGCTTAGCAGGGGGCGGTCGAACGTTAAGGAACACCGGGGAGCTGTTTGTT. It is translated as CASSLAGGGRTLRNTGELFV.

This clonotype turned up a few times. This chain joins TRBV27 and TRBJ1-2, with D hard to call. The length of the CDR3 is 14 residues. Germline loops: CDR1 MNHEY, CDR2 SMNVEV (reference sequence). V lost 4 bases to trimming and J lost 3 bases, with 12 bases between them. This CDR3 is CASSWGIKDYGYTF. The DNA for the CDR3 is TGTGCCAGCAGTTGGGGAATTAAGGACTATGGCTACACCTTC.

This clonotype was observed a handful of times. The chain links TRBV7-9 to TRBJ1-1, with 9 positions matching TRBD1. The CDR3 has 16 amino acids. V shed 5 bases and J 5 bases; nucleotides not matched to a gene: 12. Germline lookup yields CDR1 SEHNR and CDR2 FQNEAQ (reference sequence). The CDR3 sequence: CASSPNWTGVGTEAFF. CDR3 nucleotides: TGTGCCAGCAGCCCTAACTGGACAGGGGTAGGGACTGAAGCTTTCTTT.

This chain connects TRBV7-6 to TRBJ2-5, with D tentatively TRBD1 (5 bases). CDR1 and CDR2 from the germline V gene are SGHVS and FNYEAQ. The V and J ends lost 5 bases and 1 base respectively, with 14 bases between them. CDR3 length: 15 amino acids. The CDR3 DNA sequence: TGTGCCAGCAGCCCGGCTATCAGGGTCCAAGAGACCCAGTACTTC. This codes for CASSPAIRVQETQYF.

The chain is built from TRBV6-5 and TRBJ2-7; D gene ambiguous. Germline V gives CDR1 MNHEY, CDR2 SVGAGI. The CDR3 is 13 amino acids. The V end was cut by 6 bases, the J end by 0 bases, with 9 bases between. CDR3 nucleotides: TGTGCCAGCAGCCCCCACCTCTCCTACGAGCAGTACTTC. It translates to CASSPHLSYEQYF.

The chain employs TRBV12-3 or TRBV12-4 and TRBJ2-7; 8 nucleotides match TRBD2. V shed 7 bases and J 4 bases; nucleotides not matched to a gene: 6. This CDR3 is 13 amino acids long. This CDR3 reads CASTFGGAYEQYF. CDR3 coding DNA: TGTGCCAGCACCTTCGGGGGGGCGTACGAGCAGTACTTC.

The chain recombines TRBV7-9 with TRBJ2-1; 7 bases map to TRBD2. Germline CDR1 is SEHNR and CDR2 is FQNEAQ (reference sequence). The CDR3 length is 16 residues. V was clipped by 5 bases and J by 2 bases; unmatched bases: 9. The CDR3 is CASSVIGRGTYNEQFF. The CDR3 DNA sequence: TGTGCCAGCAGCGTAATCGGGCGGGGGACCTACAATGAGCAGTTCTTC.

V gene TRBV14 combines with J gene TRBJ1-2; D might be TRBD1 (5 bases). V dropped 6 bases and J dropped 4 bases, with 15 bases sitting between them. The CDR3 has 14 amino acids. Germline CDR1 reads SGHDN; CDR2 reads FVKESK. For the CDR3, the DNA is TGTGCCAGCAGTACTTGGACAAATCTCTATGGCTACACCTTC. It specifies CASSTWTNLYGYTF. Full variable domain (rest looked up from reference TRBV14 and TRBJ1-2): EAGVTQFPSHSVIEKGQTVTLRCDPISGHDNLYWYRRVMGKEIKFLLHFVKESKQDESGMPNNRFLAERTGGTYSTLKVQPAELEDSGVYFCASSTWTNLYGYTFGSGTRLTVV.

This chain links TRBV12-3 or TRBV12-4 with TRBJ2-5; D remains unclear. Trimming took off 6 bases at V and 1 base at J, with 9 bases between the two ends. This CDR3 is built from 13 residues. CDR3 nucleotides: TGTGCCAGCAGCACGACACGCCAAGAGACCCAGTACTTC. Translation: CASSTTRQETQYF.

V and J are TRBV24-1 and TRBJ2-2; D is possibly TRBD2 (6 bases). The CDR3 is 16 amino acids. V shed 0 bases and J shed 3 bases, with 10 bases lying between them. Germline-derived CDR1 and CDR2 are KGHDR and SFDVKD. CDR3 DNA: TGTGCCACCAGTGATTTGGGAGGGCCCGACACCGGGGAGCTGTTTTTT. Protein product: CATSDLGGPDTGELFF.

A few counts support this clonotype. The chain has TRBV10-3 and TRBJ2-3, with TRBD2 matching 8 bases. This CDR3 has 17 amino acids. After removal of 0 bases from V and 0 bases from J, the junction contained 5 bases not matched to a gene. Germline CDR1 reads ENHRY; CDR2 reads SYGVKD. The DNA for the CDR3 is TGTGCCATCAGTGAGTCTAGCGGGGAGACGAGCACAGATACGCAGTATTTT. Amino acids: CAISESSGETSTDTQYF.

The chain employs TRBV27 and TRBJ2-7, with 9 bases aligning to TRBD2. V lost 6 bases, J lost 3 bases, and 9 bases stayed unmatched. Per the germline V gene, CDR1 is MNHEY and CDR2 is SMNVEV (reference sequence). The CDR3 spans 15 residues. This chain's CDR3 is CASRRAGGQNYEQYV. The CDR3 nucleotides are TGTGCCAGCAGAAGAGCGGGGGGCCAAAACTACGAGCAGTACGTC.

V usage is TRBV7-9 and J usage is TRBJ1-3; D is perhaps TRBD1 (5 bases). V lost 0 bases and J lost 4, with 7 bases in between. The germline gives CDR1 SEHNR, CDR2 FQNEAQ (reference sequence). This CDR3 has 14 amino acids. The CDR3 loop is CASSLARVGNTIYF. The CDR3 DNA is TGTGCCAGCAGCTTAGCCAGGGTCGGAAACACCATATATTTT.

This sequence joins TRBV18 and TRBJ2-1, with D perhaps TRBD1 (6 bases). The CDR3 consists of 16 residues. CDR1 is KGHSH, CDR2 LQKENI, per germline. Trimming shortened V by 0 bases and J by 2 bases, and 11 bases separated the two germline ends. CDR3 residues: CASSPPEQGAYNEQFF. CDR3 bases: TGTGCCAGCTCACCACCGGAACAGGGTGCCTACAATGAGCAGTTCTTC.

The table lists this clonotype with a few counts. The genes are TRBV28 and TRBJ1-2; no definite D call. Germline values: CDR1 MDHEN, CDR2 SYDVKM. The CDR3 has 12 residues. V lost 2 bases and J 5 bases, leaving 6 bases between the germline ends. In DNA, the CDR3 is TGTGCCAGCAGTTTAACGAGGTATGGCTACACCTTC. Its translation: CASSLTRYGYTF.

The chain links TRBV12-3 or TRBV12-4 to TRBJ1-5; possibly TRBD1 for D (5 bases). V shed 6 bases and J shed 6 bases, with 21 bases lying between them. The CDR3 spans 16 residues. The CDR3 region is CASSPRDLSKGQPQHF. CDR3 sequence (DNA): TGTGCCAGCAGCCCCAGGGACCTCTCAAAAGGTCAGCCCCAGCATTTT.

This chain links TRBV27 with TRBJ2-5, with no clear D. Germline CDR1 and CDR2: MNHEY and SMNVEV (reference sequence). The CDR3 consists of 13 residues. V gave up 2 bases and J gave up 3 bases, with 7 bases separating them. The chain's CDR3 is CASSLTPEETQYF. DNA of the CDR3: TGTGCCAGCAGTTTAACCCCAGAAGAGACCCAGTACTTC.

This chain uses TRBV28 with TRBJ2-7, with TRBD2 matching 9 bases. The CDR3 runs to 14 residues. The trim removed 7 bases at V and 6 bases at J, leaving 10 bases unmatched. Germline values: CDR1 MDHEN, CDR2 SYDVKM. CDR3 sequence: CASTLGGGAAEQYF. CDR3 bases: TGTGCCAGCACCCTGGGCGGGGGGGCTGCCGAGCAGTACTTC.

CDR3 nucleotide sequence: TGCGCCAGCAGCTTGGCGTTCGCCCGGAACTATGGCTACACCTTC. Amino acid sequence: CASSLAFARNYGYTF. J is TRBJ1-2 and V is TRBV5-1; D remains unclear. Trimming took 0 bases from V and 2 from J, leaving 11 bases between them. This CDR3 region has 15 residues. Germline V gene data show CDR1 as SGHRS and CDR2 as YFSETQ.

This clonotype was observed a few times. The chain recombines TRBV27 with TRBJ1-1; D perhaps matches TRBD1 (6 bases). With 4 bases removed from V and 4 bases from J, the gap between germline ends came to 16 bases. This CDR3 region has 15 residues. Germline CDR1 is MNHEY and CDR2 is SMNVEV (reference sequence). The chain's CDR3 is CASSYSWGALTEAFF. CDR3 sequence (DNA): TGTGCCAGCAGTTACTCATGGGGGGCGCTCACTGAAGCTTTCTTT.

In this sample, this clonotype turned up once. V and J are TRBV5-6 and TRBJ2-5, with D maybe TRBD1 (5 bases). The CDR3 sequence is 14 residues long. V shed 0 bases and J shed 3 bases, with 9 bases lying between them. Germline V gene sequence: CDR1 SGHDT, CDR2 YYEEEE. CDR3 in DNA: TGTGCCAGCAGCTTGGAAGAGACAGAAGAGACCCAGTACTTC. As protein: CASSLEETEETQYF.

This clonotype was found many times. The chain links TRBV6-5 to TRBJ2-3, with D uncertain. The CDR3 runs to 12 residues. V gave up 5 bases and J gave up 4 bases, with 7 bases separating them. Germline V CDR1 and CDR2: MNHEY, SVGAGI. CDR3 DNA sequence: TGTGCCAGCAGTCCTGGACCAGATACGCAGTATTTT. As protein: CASSPGPDTQYF.

This clonotype was counted many times. The chain joins TRBV7-8 to TRBJ2-7, with 7 nucleotides matching TRBD1. The V segment lost 3 bases and the J segment 7 bases; nucleotides outside the gene matches: 9. CDR1 SGHVS and CDR2 FQNEAQ come from the germline V gene. This CDR3 spans 14 amino acids. CDR3 sequence: CASSFTGQRSEQYF. In nucleotides, the CDR3 is TGTGCCAGCAGCTTCACGGGACAGCGGTCGGAGCAGTACTTC.

This chain connects TRBV7-9 to TRBJ1-2; D remains ambiguous. Trimming removed 7 bases at V and 2 bases at J, with 17 bases between. Germline CDR1 and CDR2: SEHNR and FQNEAQ (reference sequence). The CDR3 spans 15 residues. Here the CDR3 reads CASNPTGTPNYGYTF. The CDR3 coding sequence is TGTGCCAGCAACCCTACGGGCACCCCAAACTATGGCTACACCTTC.